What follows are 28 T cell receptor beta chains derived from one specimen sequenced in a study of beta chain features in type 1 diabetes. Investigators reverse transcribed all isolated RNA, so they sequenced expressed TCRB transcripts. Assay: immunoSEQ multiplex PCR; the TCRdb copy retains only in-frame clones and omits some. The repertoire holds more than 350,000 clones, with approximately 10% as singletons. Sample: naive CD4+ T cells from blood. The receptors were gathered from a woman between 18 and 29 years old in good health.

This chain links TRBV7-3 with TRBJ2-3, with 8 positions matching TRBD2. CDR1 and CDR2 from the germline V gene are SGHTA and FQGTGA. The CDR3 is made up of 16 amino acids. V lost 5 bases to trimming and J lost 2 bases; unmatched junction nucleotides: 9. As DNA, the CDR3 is TGTGCCAGCAGCGCCCGGCTAGCGGGTTCCACAGATACGCAGTATTTT. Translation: CASSARLAGSTDTQYF.

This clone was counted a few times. CDR3 sequence (DNA): TGCGCCAGCAGCTTGGGACTAGCGGAGTTAGATACGCAGTATTTT. Protein sequence: CASSLGLAELDTQYF. The chain has TRBV5-1 and TRBJ2-3; 9 bases are shared with TRBD2. Germline V gene data show CDR1 as SGHRS and CDR2 as YFSETQ. CDR3 length equals 15 residues. Germline trimming cut 0 bases from V and 5 bases from J; bases unmatched to any gene: 4.

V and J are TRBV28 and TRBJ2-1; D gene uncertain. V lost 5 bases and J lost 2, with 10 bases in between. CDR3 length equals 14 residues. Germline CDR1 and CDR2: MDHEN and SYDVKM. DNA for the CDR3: TGTGCCAGCAGTGCCATAGGGACCTACAATGAGCAGTTCTTC. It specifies CASSAIGTYNEQFF.

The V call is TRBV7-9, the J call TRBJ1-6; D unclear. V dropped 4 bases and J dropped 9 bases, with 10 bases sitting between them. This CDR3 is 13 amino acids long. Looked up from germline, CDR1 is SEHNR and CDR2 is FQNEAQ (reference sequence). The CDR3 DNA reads TGTGCCAGCAGCTCTACCGTCGGTTCACCCCTCCACTTT. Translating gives CASSSTVGSPLHF.

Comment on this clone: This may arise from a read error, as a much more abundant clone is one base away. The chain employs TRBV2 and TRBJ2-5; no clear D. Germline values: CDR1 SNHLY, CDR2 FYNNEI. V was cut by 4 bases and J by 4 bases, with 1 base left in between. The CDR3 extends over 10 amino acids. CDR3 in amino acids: CASSGETQYF. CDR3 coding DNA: TGTGCCAGCAGTGGAGAGACCCAGTACTTC.

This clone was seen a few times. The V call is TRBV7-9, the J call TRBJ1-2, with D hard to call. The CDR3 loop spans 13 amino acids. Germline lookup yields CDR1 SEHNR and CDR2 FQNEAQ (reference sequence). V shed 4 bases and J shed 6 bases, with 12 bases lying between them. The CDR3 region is CASSWTDLDGYTF. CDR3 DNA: TGTGCCAGCAGCTGGACGGACTTGGATGGCTACACCTTC.

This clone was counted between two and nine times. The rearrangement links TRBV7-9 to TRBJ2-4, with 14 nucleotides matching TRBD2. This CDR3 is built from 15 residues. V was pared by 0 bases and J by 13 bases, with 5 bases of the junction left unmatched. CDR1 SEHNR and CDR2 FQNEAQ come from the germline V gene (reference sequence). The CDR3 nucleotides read TGTGCCAGCAGCTTAGCGACCGGGACTAGCGGGAGACAGTACTTC. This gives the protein CASSLATGTSGRQYF.

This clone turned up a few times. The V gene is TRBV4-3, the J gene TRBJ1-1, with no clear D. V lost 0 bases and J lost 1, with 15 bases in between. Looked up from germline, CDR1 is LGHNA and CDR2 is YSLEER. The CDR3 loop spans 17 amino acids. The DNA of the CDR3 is TGCGCCAGCAGCCAAGATTTGTTTATTGGGGAGAACACTGAAGCTTTCTTT. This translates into CASSQDLFIGENTEAFF.

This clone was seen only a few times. CDR3 sequence (DNA): TGTGCCAGCAGCTTGGATAGCGGTCTTTACACAGATACGCAGTATTTT. This encodes CASSLDSGLYTDTQYF. V gene TRBV7-2 combines with J gene TRBJ2-3, with D possibly TRBD2 on 6 matching bases. CDR3 length: 16 amino acids. Germline V CDR1 and CDR2: SGHTA, FQGNSA. Trimming left V 3 bases short and J 2 bases short, with 15 bases between.

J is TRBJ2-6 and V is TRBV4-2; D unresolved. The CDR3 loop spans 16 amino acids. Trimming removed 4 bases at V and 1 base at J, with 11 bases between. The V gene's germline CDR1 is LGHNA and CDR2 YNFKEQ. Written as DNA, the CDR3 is TGTGCCAGCAGCCCCACAGACGGGTCTGGGGCCAACGTCCTGACTTTC. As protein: CASSPTDGSGANVLTF.

The CDR3 here is CASRTYGQVYGYTF. Written as DNA, the CDR3 is TGTGCCAGCAGAACCTATGGGCAGGTCTATGGCTACACCTTC. The chain employs TRBV28 and TRBJ1-2, with D unclear. The CDR3 spans 14 residues. Trimming took off 6 bases at V and 4 bases at J, with 15 bases between the two ends. CDR1 and CDR2 from the germline V gene are MDHEN and SYDVKM.

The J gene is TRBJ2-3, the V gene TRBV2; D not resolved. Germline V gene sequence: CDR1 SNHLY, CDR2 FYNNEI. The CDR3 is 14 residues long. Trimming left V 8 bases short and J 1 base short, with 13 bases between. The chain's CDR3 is CASSQMGGTDTQYF. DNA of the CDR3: TGTGCCAGCTCCCAAATGGGCGGCACAGATACGCAGTATTTT.

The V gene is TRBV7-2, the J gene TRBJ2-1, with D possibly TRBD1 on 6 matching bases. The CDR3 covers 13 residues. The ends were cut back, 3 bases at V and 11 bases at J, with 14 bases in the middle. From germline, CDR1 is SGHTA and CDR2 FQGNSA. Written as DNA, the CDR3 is TGTGCCAGCAGCTTTAGGGGCAGGGGAAAGCAGTTCTTC. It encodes CASSFRGRGKQFF.

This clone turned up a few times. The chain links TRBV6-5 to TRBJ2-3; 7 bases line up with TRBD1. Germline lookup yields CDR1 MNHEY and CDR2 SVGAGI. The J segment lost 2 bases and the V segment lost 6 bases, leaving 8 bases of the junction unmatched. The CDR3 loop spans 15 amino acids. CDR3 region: CASSKRQGSTDTQYF. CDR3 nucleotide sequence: TGTGCCAGCAGCAAGAGACAGGGTTCCACAGATACGCAGTATTTT.

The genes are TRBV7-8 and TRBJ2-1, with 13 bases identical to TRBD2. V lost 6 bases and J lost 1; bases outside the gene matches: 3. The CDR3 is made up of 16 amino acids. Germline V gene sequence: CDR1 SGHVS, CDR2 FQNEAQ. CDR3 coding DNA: TGTGCCAGCAGATTGGGACTAGCGGGGTCCTACAATGAGCAGTTCTTC. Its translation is CASRLGLAGSYNEQFF.

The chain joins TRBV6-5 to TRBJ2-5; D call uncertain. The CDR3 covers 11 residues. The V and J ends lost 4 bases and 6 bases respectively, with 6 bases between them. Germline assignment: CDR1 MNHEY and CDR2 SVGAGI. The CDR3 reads CASSSPQTQYF. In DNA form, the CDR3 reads TGTGCCAGCAGTTCCCCACAGACCCAGTACTTC.

This chain's CDR3 is CASSQSRSGNTIYF. Here the CDR3 DNA reads TGTGCCAGCAGCCAATCACGGTCTGGAAACACCATATATTTT. This chain joins TRBV16 and TRBJ1-3; D unresolved. Trimming removed 0 bases at V and 1 base at J, with 4 bases between. There are 14 residues in the CDR3. The germline V gene encodes CDR1 KGHSY and CDR2 FQNENV.

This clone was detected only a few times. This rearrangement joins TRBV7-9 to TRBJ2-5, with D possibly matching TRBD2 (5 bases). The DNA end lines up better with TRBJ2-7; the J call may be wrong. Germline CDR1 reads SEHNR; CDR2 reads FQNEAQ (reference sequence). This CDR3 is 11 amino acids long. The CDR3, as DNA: TGTGCCGCGGGCGGAGACTACGAGCAGTACTTC. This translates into CAAGGDYEQYF.

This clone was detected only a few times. The CDR3 bases are TGCGCCAGCAGTTTCGGGACAGCGGTCTCCCCTACGCAGTATTTT. It specifies CASSFGTAVSPTQYF. The rearrangement uses TRBV5-1 and TRBJ2-3, with 7 bases that match TRBD1. Germline CDR1 and CDR2: SGHRS and YFSETQ. V was pared by 5 bases and J by 8 bases, with 14 bases of the junction left unmatched. The CDR3 is 15 amino acids.

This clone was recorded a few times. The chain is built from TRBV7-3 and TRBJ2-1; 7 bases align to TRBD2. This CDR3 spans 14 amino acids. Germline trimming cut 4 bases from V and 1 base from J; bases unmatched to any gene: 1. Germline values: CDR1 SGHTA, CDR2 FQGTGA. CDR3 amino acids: CASSSGGSYNEQFF. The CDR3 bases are TGTGCCAGCAGCTCGGGGGGATCCTACAATGAGCAGTTCTTC.

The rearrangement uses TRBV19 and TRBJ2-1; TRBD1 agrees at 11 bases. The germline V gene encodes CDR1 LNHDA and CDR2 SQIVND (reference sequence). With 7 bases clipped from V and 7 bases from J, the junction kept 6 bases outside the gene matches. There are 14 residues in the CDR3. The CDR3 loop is CASNRDRGKNEQFF. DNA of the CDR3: TGTGCCAGTAACCGGGACAGGGGGAAAAATGAGCAGTTCTTC.

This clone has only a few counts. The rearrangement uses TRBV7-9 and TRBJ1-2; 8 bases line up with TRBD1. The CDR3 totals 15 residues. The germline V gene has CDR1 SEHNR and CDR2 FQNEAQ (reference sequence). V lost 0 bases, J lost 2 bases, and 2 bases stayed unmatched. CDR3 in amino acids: CASSLAWTGNYGYTF. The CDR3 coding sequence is TGTGCCAGCAGCTTAGCGTGGACAGGGAACTATGGCTACACCTTC.

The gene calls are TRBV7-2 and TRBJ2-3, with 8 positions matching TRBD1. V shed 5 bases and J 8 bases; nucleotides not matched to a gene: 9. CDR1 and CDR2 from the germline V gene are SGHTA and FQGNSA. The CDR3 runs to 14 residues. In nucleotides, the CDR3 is TGTGCCAGCAGCCAAGGTGCAGGGGGCGGTACGCAGTATTTT. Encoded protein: CASSQGAGGGTQYF.

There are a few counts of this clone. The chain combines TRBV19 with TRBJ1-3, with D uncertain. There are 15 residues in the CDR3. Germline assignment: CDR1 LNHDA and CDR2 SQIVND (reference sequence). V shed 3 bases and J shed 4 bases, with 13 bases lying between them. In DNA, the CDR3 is TGTGCCAGTAGTATTCCCGGAACTAAAGGAAACACCATATATTTT. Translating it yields CASSIPGTKGNTIYF.

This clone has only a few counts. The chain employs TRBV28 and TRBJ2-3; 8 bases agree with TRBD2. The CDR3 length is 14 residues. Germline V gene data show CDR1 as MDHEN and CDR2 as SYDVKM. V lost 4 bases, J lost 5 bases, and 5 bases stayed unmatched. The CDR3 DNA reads TGTGCCAGCAGTTCATGGCGGGGGGTAGATACGCAGTATTTT. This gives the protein CASSSWRGVDTQYF.

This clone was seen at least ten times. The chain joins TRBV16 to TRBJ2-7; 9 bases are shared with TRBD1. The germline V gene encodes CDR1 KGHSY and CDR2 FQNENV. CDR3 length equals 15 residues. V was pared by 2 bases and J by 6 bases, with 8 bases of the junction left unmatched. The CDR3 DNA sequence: TGTGCCAGCAGCCAAGTCAGGGACAGGGTAGGCGAGCAGTACGTC. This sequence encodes CASSQVRDRVGEQYV.

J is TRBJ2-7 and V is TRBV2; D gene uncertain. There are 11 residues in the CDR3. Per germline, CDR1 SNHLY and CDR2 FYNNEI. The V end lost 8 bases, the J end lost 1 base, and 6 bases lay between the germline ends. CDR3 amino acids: CASGSSYEQYV. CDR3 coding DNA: TGTGCCAGCGGCAGTTCCTACGAGCAGTACGTC.

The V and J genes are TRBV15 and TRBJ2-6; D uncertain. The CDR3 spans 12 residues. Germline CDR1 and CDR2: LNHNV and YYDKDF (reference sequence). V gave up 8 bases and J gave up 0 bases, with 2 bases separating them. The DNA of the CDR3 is TGTGCCACCTTCTCTGGGGCCAACGTCCTGACTTTC. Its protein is CATFSGANVLTF.